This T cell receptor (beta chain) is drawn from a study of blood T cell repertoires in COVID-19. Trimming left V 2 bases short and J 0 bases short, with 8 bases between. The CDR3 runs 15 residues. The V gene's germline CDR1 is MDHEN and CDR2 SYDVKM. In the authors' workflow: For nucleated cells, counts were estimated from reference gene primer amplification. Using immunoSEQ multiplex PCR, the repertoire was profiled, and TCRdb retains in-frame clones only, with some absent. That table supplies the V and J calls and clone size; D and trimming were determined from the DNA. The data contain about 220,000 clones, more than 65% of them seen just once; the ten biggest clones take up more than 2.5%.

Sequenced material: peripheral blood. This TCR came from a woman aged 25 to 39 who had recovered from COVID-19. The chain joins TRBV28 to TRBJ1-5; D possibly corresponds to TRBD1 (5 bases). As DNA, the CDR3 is TGTGCCAGCAGTTTAGGGGGGGGTAGCAATCAGCCCCAGCATTTT. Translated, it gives CASSLGGGSNQPQHF.